This record covers a single T cell receptor beta chain. Antigen unknown. The CDR3 loop spans 15 amino acids. The V and J ends lost 0 bases and 3 bases, in that order; junction bases with no gene match: 2. Germline loops: CDR1 SGHRS, CDR2 YFSETQ. The data are from a study of cytomegalovirus exposure and HLA in healthy donors. General study results and limits: Among the sequence variants, a highly shared cluster was likely an artifact of sequencing. Most subjects had HLA-A and HLA-B alleles reportedly predicted accurately by TCR beta sequences.

Both 60 Vbeta primers and 13 Jbeta primers went into the PCR. Repertoires were generated with immunoSEQ multiplex PCR, while TCRdb's copy carries only in-frame clones and drops some. The sample holds about 82,000 clones, less than 80% seen once. The sample comprised PBMCs. The TCR comes from a human donor in good health. The chain combines TRBV5-1 with TRBJ1-5, with 8 positions matching TRBD1. DNA for the CDR3: TGCGCCAGCAGCTTGGGGACAGGGAACAATCAGCCCCAGCATTTT. This gives the protein CASSLGTGNNQPQHF.